The T cell receptor (beta chain) under discussion was sequenced for a study of cytomegalovirus exposure and HLA in healthy donors. The PCR was carried out with 60 Vbeta primers and 13 Jbeta primers. Produced via immunoSEQ multiplex PCR; TCRdb's table is partial and in-frame only. The sample has fewer than 150,000 clones, about three quarters seen once. The study, taken as a whole, reports: Being productive about 87% or about 30% of the time was typical of most TCR beta V segments in an earlier analysis.

Of note for this clone: As yet, its antigen is unknown. This sample also contains other DNA sequences that code for the same CDR3.

Sequencing was carried out using PBMCs. The source is a man between 18 and 29 years old in good health and CMV-seronegative.

CDR3 DNA: TGCGCCAGCAGCTTAGGGGGTGTCACAGATACGCAGTATTTT. As protein: CASSLGGVTDTQYF. The rearrangement uses TRBV5-1 and TRBJ2-3; a possible D gene is TRBD1 (6 bases). The V and J ends lost 2 bases and 2 bases respectively, with 9 bases between them. The CDR3 consists of 14 residues. From germline, CDR1 is SGHRS and CDR2 YFSETQ. Combining the CDR3 with reference TRBV5-1 and TRBJ2-3 gives the whole variable domain KAGVTQTPRYLIKTRGQQVTLSCSPISGHRSVSWYQQTPGQGLQFLFEYFSETQRNKGNFPGRFSGRQFSNSRSEMNVSTLELGDSALYLCASSLGGVTDTQYFGPGTRLTVL.